This T cell receptor beta chain was documented in a study of blood T cell repertoires in COVID-19 (dated by TCRdb to the early 2020s). Context from the whole study: Samples from collaborators originated in the United States, Italy and Spain and spanned both the acute and convalescent phases of COVID-19. The prospective study material was composed of cDNA or gDNA derived from T cells, B-cell-depleted T cells, or PBMCs. Samples came from the ongoing ImmuneRACE study (first 160 participants) plus 1,254 subjects from 6 global collaborators. Nearly every sample came with metadata listing a de-identified subject ID, COVID-19 status, age in years and sex. The repertoires were released in a freely available public database meant as a resource for research on the immune response to SARS-CoV-2. HLA class I and class II types, where available, came from metadata supplied by the sample provider rather than from assay-based typing. Deeply sampled blood TCRbeta repertoires from subjects exposed to, actively infected with, or recovered from COVID-19 were included in the dataset. What the study reported, not specific to this receptor: How much clinical and demographic metadata was included differed by source and by participant, and the metadata was provided uncurated.

From the germline V gene, CDR1 is SGHDT and CDR2 is YYEEEE. Taken from cysteine to phenylalanine, the CDR3 has 14 residues. Only the CDR3 portion is preserved as DNA: 42 bases, with reading frame beginning at the first base. V drops 4 bases and J drops 5 bases, leaving 15 bases in between. The immunoSEQ Assay, a bias-controlled multiplex PCR, was used to amplify TCRbeta CDR3 regions from genomic DNA. For the original study's pipeline: The number of nucleated cells in each sample was estimated by amplification of reference gene primers within the assay. To quantify the absolute abundance of each unique TCRbeta CDR3 rearrangement, sequence reads were collapsed and filtered. Productive Simpson clonality was computed per sample as the square root of Simpson's diversity index over productive rearrangements. TCRdb re-hosts the immuneACCESS table, in-frame sequences only. Its copies lack some clones; in the studies checked, an unresolved V gene accounts for under half of them, and the cause for the rest is not known. The DNA was the basis for D and trimming; V, J and clone size are from that table. The sample table contains some 450,000 clones; only one count was recorded for about 90% of them. The top ten hold 0.8% to 0.9% of the sample.

With regard to this clone: The target of this receptor is not known. No quality values exist for individual bases; no much larger clone is one base distant.

In Seattle, one collaborating source enrolled patients while the infection was active and tracked those patients longitudinally over the course of disease. The collaborating institutions used their own protocols to collect whole blood in K2EDTA tubes. For TCRbeta analysis, collaborator samples were shipped as frozen whole blood, as isolated PBMCs, or as DNA extracted from either sample type. The chain joins TRBV5-6 to TRBJ1-2; TRBD1 is possibly the D segment (6 matching bases). This receptor was obtained from a man between 18 and 29 years old with COVID-19, enrolled during active disease. Sequenced input: peripheral blood. The CDR3 reads as follows: CASSIMGARYGYTF. The nucleotide sequence reads as follows: TGTGCCAGCAGCATTATGGGGGCGCGGTATGGCTACACCTTC.